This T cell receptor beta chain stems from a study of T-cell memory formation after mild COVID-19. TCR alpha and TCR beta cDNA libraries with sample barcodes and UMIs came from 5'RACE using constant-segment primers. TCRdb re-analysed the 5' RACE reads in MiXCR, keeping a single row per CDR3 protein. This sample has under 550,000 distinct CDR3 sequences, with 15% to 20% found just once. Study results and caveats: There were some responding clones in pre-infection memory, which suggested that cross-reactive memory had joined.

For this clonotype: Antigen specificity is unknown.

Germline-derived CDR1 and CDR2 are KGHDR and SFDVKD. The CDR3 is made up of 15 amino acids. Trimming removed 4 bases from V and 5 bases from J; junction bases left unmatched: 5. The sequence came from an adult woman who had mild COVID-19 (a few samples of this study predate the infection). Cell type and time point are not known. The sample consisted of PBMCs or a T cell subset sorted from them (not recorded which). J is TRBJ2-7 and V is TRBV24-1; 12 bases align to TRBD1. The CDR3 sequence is CATSDGTGGMNEQYF. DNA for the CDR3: TGTGCCACCAGTGACGGGACAGGGGGCATGAACGAGCAGTACTTC.